The source of this T cell receptor beta chain is a study of T cell responses to AZD1222 COVID-19 vaccine. General study points: Spike-specific TCR depth and breadth grew after two AZD1222 doses. Clonal diversity may have been underestimated, and the donors were mostly white British, with more females than males.

Here immunoSEQ multiplex PCR was the method, and the copy in TCRdb shows in-frame clones only, minus some. The sample shows roughly 50,000 clones, around 80% of them seen only once. To note about this clone: Its antigen is undetermined.

The CDR3 sequence is 13 residues long. Germline CDR1 LNHDA, CDR2 SQIVND (reference sequence). The V gene end was trimmed by 7 bases and the J gene end by 4 bases; junction bases not matched to a gene: 6. The receptor was derived from an adult in good health. This chain uses TRBV19 with TRBJ1-1; 7 nucleotides agree with TRBD1. The sample consisted of peripheral blood, taken on day 0 of AZD1222 vaccination. In nucleotides, the CDR3 is TGTGCCAGTACCCCGACAGGGCTCACTGAAGCTTTCTTT. This sequence encodes CASTPTGLTEAFF.